One sample yielded the 29 T cell receptor beta chains listed below, sequenced in a study of blood T cell repertoires in COVID-19. Clones were read by immunoSEQ multiplex PCR, and TCRdb kept only the in-frame ones, dropping some. The data contain about 340,000 clones, 80% to 95% of them seen just once; the ten biggest clones take up around 18%. The sample taken for sequencing was PBMCs or T cells enriched from blood (not recorded which). These receptor sequences come from a woman in her 30s who had recovered from COVID-19.

The gene calls are TRBV27 and TRBJ1-6; 9 bases are a match to TRBD1. Germline-derived CDR1 and CDR2 are MNHEY and SMNVEV (reference sequence). The CDR3 spans 15 residues. With V trimmed by 6 bases and J by 4 bases, 4 bases remained unmatched. The DNA for the CDR3 is TGTGCCAGCAGGAAGACAGGGGGGTATAATTCACCCCTCCACTTT. Protein sequence: CASRKTGGYNSPLHF.

V gene TRBV7-9 combines with J gene TRBJ2-7; 7 positions agree with TRBD1. CDR3 length equals 15 residues. From germline, CDR1 is SEHNR and CDR2 FQNEAQ (reference sequence). V lost 1 base to trimming and J lost 3 bases; unmatched junction nucleotides: 6. The CDR3 bases are TGTGCCAGCAGCTTAGGACAGGGAGCGCTCTACGAGCAGTACTTC. Its protein product is CASSLGQGALYEQYF.

The table lists this clone with a count of one. V usage is TRBV10-3 and J usage is TRBJ2-5; possible D gene TRBD1, 6 bases. CDR3 length equals 14 residues. Germline CDR1 ENHRY, CDR2 SYGVKD. The V gene lost 6 bases and the J gene lost 3 bases, with 14 bases spanning the gap. CDR3 nucleotides: TGTGCCATCAGCCGACAGGTTGACGAAGAGACCCAGTACTTC. It specifies CAISRQVDEETQYF.

This sequence joins TRBV28 and TRBJ1-3; 7 nucleotides align to TRBD1. This CDR3 has 14 residues. With 5 bases clipped from V and 4 bases from J, the junction kept 5 bases outside the gene matches. CDR1 is MDHEN and CDR2 is SYDVKM in the germline V gene. CDR3 residues: CASSPRGRGNTIYF. The CDR3 coding sequence is TGTGCCAGCAGTCCGAGGGGGCGAGGAAACACCATATATTTT.

This clone has a single count. CDR3 nucleotide sequence: TGTGCCAGCAGCTTTAACCTAGCGGGAGTTAACGAGCAGTTCTTC. Its translation: CASSFNLAGVNEQFF. V usage is TRBV7-3 and J usage is TRBJ2-1, with 10 nucleotides matching TRBD2. Germline lookup yields CDR1 SGHTA and CDR2 FQGTGA. Losses at the gene ends were 3 bases for V and 10 bases for J; bases not matched to a gene: 9. This CDR3 is built from 15 residues.

V and J are TRBV19 and TRBJ1-2, with D perhaps TRBD1 (6 bases). The CDR3 is 16 residues long. CDR1 LNHDA and CDR2 SQIVND come from the germline V gene (reference sequence). V lost 5 bases and J 2 bases, leaving 18 bases between the germline ends. In DNA form, the CDR3 reads TGTGCCAGTAGTTCGCTACAGGGCCCTAGCAACTATGGCTACACCTTC. It yields the protein CASSSLQGPSNYGYTF.

The rearrangement uses TRBV3-1 (or the pseudogene TRBV3-2) and TRBJ1-5; the D is unclear. Germline V CDR1 and CDR2: LGHDT, YNNKEL (reference sequence). The CDR3 loop spans 14 amino acids. V was pared by 1 base and J by 7 bases, with 11 bases between. This chain's CDR3 is CASSQGEGGQPQHF. DNA of the CDR3: TGTGCCAGCAGCCAAGGAGAGGGAGGCCAGCCCCAGCATTTT.

This clone was counted a few times. This chain uses TRBV5-6 with TRBJ2-7; D ambiguous. The V gene lost 0 bases and the J gene lost 6 bases, with 10 bases spanning the gap. The V gene's germline CDR1 is SGHDT and CDR2 YYEEEE. CDR3 size: 13 residues. CDR3 amino acids: CASSLDSPSEQYF. The CDR3 nucleotides read TGTGCCAGCAGCTTGGATAGCCCATCCGAGCAGTACTTC.

The count of this clone is one. The rearrangement uses TRBV7-3 and TRBJ1-2; D is possibly TRBD1 (6 bases). V shed 2 bases and J shed 3 bases, with 16 bases lying between them. Germline V gene data show CDR1 as SGHTA and CDR2 as FQGTGA. The CDR3 has 16 amino acids. The CDR3 sequence: CASSLFGQGRDYGYTF. DNA of the CDR3: TGTGCCAGCAGCTTATTTGGCCAGGGGAGGGACTATGGCTACACCTTC.

V usage is TRBV28 and J usage is TRBJ2-5; a possible D gene is TRBD2 (6 bases). Germline-derived CDR1 and CDR2 are MDHEN and SYDVKM. Trimming removed 4 bases from V and 4 bases from J, with 16 bases in between. This CDR3 is built from 15 residues. Here the CDR3 reads CASSSPGLQGETQYF. The DNA for the CDR3 is TGTGCCAGCAGTTCGCCGGGACTCCAAGGAGAGACCCAGTACTTC.

V and J are TRBV28 and TRBJ2-5; no clear D gene. The CDR3 covers 12 residues. The V end was cut by 2 bases, the J end by 2 bases, with 3 bases between. The germline gives CDR1 MDHEN, CDR2 SYDVKM. This chain's CDR3 is CASSLQQETQYF. In DNA, the CDR3 is TGTGCCAGCAGTTTACAGCAAGAGACCCAGTACTTC. The variable domain in full, completed from reference TRBV28 and TRBJ2-5, reads DVKVTQSSRYLVKRTGEKVFLECVQDMDHENMFWYRQDPGLGLRLIYFSYDVKMKEKGDIPEGYSVSREKKERFSLILESASTNQTSMYLCASSLQQETQYFGPGTRLLVL.

This chain uses TRBV18 with TRBJ2-3; unclear D gene. V lost 3 bases to trimming and J lost 2 bases, with 15 bases between them. CDR1 KGHSH and CDR2 LQKENI come from the germline V gene. This CDR3 has 16 residues. For the CDR3, the DNA is TGTGCCAGCTCACCGCTACCGACTGTTGACACAGATACGCAGTATTTT. It translates to CASSPLPTVDTDTQYF.

J is TRBJ2-1 and V is TRBV5-1; the match to TRBD2 covers 7 bases. This CDR3 contains 18 residues. Germline assignment: CDR1 SGHRS and CDR2 YFSETQ. The V and J ends lost 0 bases and 3 bases, in that order; junction bases with no gene match: 12. This CDR3 reads CASSLAEGGLGGYNEQFF. As DNA, the CDR3 is TGCGCCAGCAGCTTGGCCGAGGGTGGACTAGGAGGCTACAATGAGCAGTTCTTC.

V gene TRBV28 combines with J gene TRBJ2-2, with D perhaps matching TRBD2 (7 bases). Germline lookup yields CDR1 MDHEN and CDR2 SYDVKM. V lost 6 bases to trimming and J lost 4 bases, with 12 bases between them. This CDR3 spans 14 amino acids. The CDR3 sequence is CASSQGGGTGELFF. CDR3 DNA sequence: TGTGCCAGCAGCCAGGGAGGGGGCACCGGGGAGCTGTTTTTT.

The chain joins TRBV4-2 to TRBJ1-3; 8 bases align to TRBD1. The CDR3 is 18 residues long. The germline V gene has CDR1 LGHNA and CDR2 YNFKEQ. The trim removed 0 bases at V and 0 bases at J, leaving 7 bases unmatched. The CDR3: CASSQDRGLRNSGNTIYF. For the CDR3, the DNA is TGTGCCAGCAGCCAAGACAGGGGGCTACGAAACTCTGGAAACACCATATATTTT.

The genes are TRBV19 and TRBJ1-5, with D uncertain. This CDR3 has 15 amino acids. Germline-derived CDR1 and CDR2 are LNHDA and SQIVND (reference sequence). Trimming removed 5 bases at V and 7 bases at J, with 18 bases between. The CDR3 loop reads CASSAQNTRVQPQHF. The CDR3 nucleotides read TGTGCCAGTAGTGCCCAAAACACCCGGGTCCAGCCCCAGCATTTT.

V usage is TRBV28 and J usage is TRBJ2-1, with 8 bases lining up with TRBD2. J was trimmed by 7 bases and V by 6 bases; bases with no gene match: 5. CDR3 length: 13 residues. In germline, CDR1 is MDHEN, CDR2 SYDVKM. The chain's CDR3 is CASSRTGGNEQFF. CDR3 coding DNA: TGTGCCAGCAGCCGGACGGGAGGGAATGAGCAGTTCTTC.

The rearrangement joins TRBV11-3 to TRBJ2-7; D possibly corresponds to TRBD1 (5 bases). The CDR3 runs 16 residues. The V gene lost 1 base and the J gene lost 3 bases, with 16 bases spanning the gap. Germline V gives CDR1 SGHNT, CDR2 YENEEA. CDR3 region: CASSLGDDSVFYEQYF. The DNA of the CDR3 is TGTGCCAGCAGCTTAGGGGATGACAGCGTCTTCTACGAGCAGTACTTC.

The chain links TRBV4-3 to TRBJ2-2; D ambiguous. Germline V gene data show CDR1 as LGHNA and CDR2 as YSLEER. Between the trimmed V and J ends, which lost 1 base and 4 bases, there was a span of 7 bases. The CDR3 is made up of 14 amino acids. CDR3 coding DNA: TGCGCCAGCAGCCAAGCCGGTCCCACCGGGGAGCTGTTTTTT. It codes for CASSQAGPTGELFF.

This chain connects TRBV29-1 to TRBJ1-4, with 8 bases identical to TRBD1. Per the germline V gene, CDR1 is SQVTM and CDR2 is ANQGSEA. J gave up 7 bases and V 5 bases, and 12 bases lay outside the gene matches. CDR3 size: 15 residues. CDR3 sequence: CSVYLGQGGGEKLFF. The DNA of the CDR3 is TGCAGCGTTTACCTAGGACAGGGTGGTGGTGAAAAACTGTTTTTT.

About this clone itself: Different DNA sequences within this sample yield the same CDR3. The genes are TRBV28 and TRBJ1-5, with TRBD1 matching over 9 bases. V shed 4 bases and J 7 bases; nucleotides not matched to a gene: 5. Germline assignment: CDR1 MDHEN and CDR2 SYDVKM. The CDR3 contains 14 residues. The CDR3 spells CASSWGQGSQPQHF. For the CDR3, the DNA is TGTGCCAGCAGTTGGGGACAGGGATCCCAGCCCCAGCATTTT.

The sample holds one count of this clone. The V gene is TRBV5-1, the J gene TRBJ2-2, with D tentatively TRBD1 (6 bases). The germline V and J ends were trimmed by 5 bases and 3 bases, with 14 bases remaining between them. Germline assignment: CDR1 SGHRS and CDR2 YFSETQ. The CDR3 length is 15 residues. CDR3 residues: CASRTGSGDTGELFF. In DNA, the CDR3 is TGCGCCAGCAGAACCGGCTCAGGGGACACCGGGGAGCTGTTTTTT.

This clone was detected only once. This chain links TRBV7-2 with TRBJ2-5, with 12 bases matching TRBD2. CDR3 length: 17 residues. Trimming took 5 bases from V and 5 from J; bases not matched to a gene: 12. CDR1 SGHTA and CDR2 FQGNSA come from the germline V gene. This CDR3 reads CASSPWTSGVRGETQYF. The CDR3, as DNA: TGTGCCAGCAGCCCCTGGACTAGCGGGGTACGAGGGGAGACCCAGTACTTC.

The J gene is TRBJ1-1, the V gene TRBV7-9; 8 positions agree with TRBD1. In germline, CDR1 is SEHNR, CDR2 FQNEAQ (reference sequence). J lost 1 base, V lost 5 bases, and 0 bases had no gene match. The CDR3 is made up of 13 amino acids. The CDR3 spells CASSGQGNTEAFF. The CDR3 DNA reads TGTGCCAGCAGCGGACAGGGGAACACTGAAGCTTTCTTT.

The rearrangement links TRBV19 to TRBJ2-3, with D possibly matching TRBD1 (6 bases). The germline gives CDR1 LNHDA, CDR2 SQIVND (reference sequence). The V end lost 9 bases, the J end lost 5 bases, and 15 bases lay between the germline ends. The CDR3 contains 13 residues. CDR3 sequence: CASTPQGRDTQYF. The CDR3 coding sequence is TGTGCCAGCACACCCCAGGGGAGAGATACGCAGTATTTT.

In its sample, this clone was seen a few times. V and J are TRBV7-2 and TRBJ2-2; TRBD1 is a possible D gene (5 bases). Deletions cut 8 bases from V and 4 bases from J, with 14 bases between. CDR3 length: 14 amino acids. The germline CDR1 and CDR2 sequences are SGHTA and FQGNSA. The CDR3 is CASVSGWVTGELFF. In DNA form, the CDR3 reads TGTGCCAGCGTATCAGGGTGGGTCACCGGGGAGCTGTTTTTT.

This sequence joins TRBV5-1 and TRBJ1-6; TRBD1 matches at 10 bases. The CDR3 loop spans 14 amino acids. The germline CDR1 and CDR2 sequences are SGHRS and YFSETQ. The J segment lost 10 bases and the V segment lost 0 bases, leaving 1 base of the junction unmatched. This chain's CDR3 is CASSLGDRGSPLHF. In DNA, the CDR3 is TGCGCCAGCAGCTTGGGGGACAGGGGCTCACCCCTCCACTTT.

The V gene is TRBV6-5, the J gene TRBJ2-5, with 8 bases identical to TRBD1. V lost 2 bases to trimming and J lost 4 bases; unmatched junction nucleotides: 6. The CDR3 covers 15 residues. CDR1 is MNHEY and CDR2 is SVGAGI in the germline V gene. The CDR3 reads CASSYAGQGRETQYF. CDR3 nucleotide sequence: TGTGCCAGCAGTTACGCCGGACAGGGCCGAGAGACCCAGTACTTC.

The chain combines TRBV19 with TRBJ1-5; D unclear. Between the trimmed V and J ends, which lost 6 bases and 4 bases, there was a span of 13 bases. CDR3 length: 14 residues. Germline-derived CDR1 and CDR2 are LNHDA and SQIVND (reference sequence). The CDR3: CASSIPSLNQPQHF. The CDR3 DNA follows: TGTGCCAGTAGCATTCCAAGCTTAAATCAGCCCCAGCATTTT.